Below are 17 T cell receptor beta chains sequenced from a single sample in a study of beta chain features in type 1 diabetes. The study, taken as a whole, reports: All four CD4+ subsets from Type 1 diabetes patients carried moderately but significantly shorter TCRB CDR3s.

Their antigens remain unidentified. Isolated RNA was reverse transcribed in full, so expressed TCRB transcripts were sequenced. The repertoire was sequenced with immunoSEQ multiplex PCR; TCRdb's copy has only in-frame clones and lacks some. The data contain 630,000 or so clones, roughly 13% of them singletons. Material for sequencing was naive CD4+ T cells from blood. These receptors were obtained from a man aged 18 to 30 with type 1 diabetes.

This clone was detected a few times. This chain uses TRBV2 with TRBJ2-2, with D unclear. The germline V and J ends were trimmed by 6 bases and 2 bases, with 10 bases remaining between them. CDR3 length: 14 residues. Per the germline V gene, CDR1 is SNHLY and CDR2 is FYNNEI. As DNA, the CDR3 is TGTGCCAGCAGGGATTCCCCAAACACCGGGGAGCTGTTTTTT. This gives the protein CASRDSPNTGELFF. Drawing the rest from reference TRBV2 and TRBJ2-2, the complete variable domain is EPEVTQTPSHQVTQMGQEVILRCVPISNHLYFYWYRQILGQKVEFLVSFYNNEISEKSEIFDDQFSVERPDGSNFTLKIRSTKLEDSAMYFCASRDSPNTGELFFGEGSRLTVL.

Turning to this clone: The same CDR3 also results from other DNA sequences found in this sample. The chain links TRBV7-2 to TRBJ2-5, with unresolved D. The germline V and J ends were trimmed by 5 bases and 4 bases, with 8 bases remaining between them. From germline, CDR1 is SGHTA and CDR2 FQGNSA. The CDR3 length is 12 residues. CDR3: CASSPVRETQYF. Here the CDR3 DNA reads TGTGCCAGCAGCCCAGTAAGAGAGACCCAGTACTTC.

The chain links TRBV6-5 to TRBJ2-7; D is undetermined. The CDR3 is 11 residues long. CDR1 is MNHEY and CDR2 is SVGAGI in the germline V gene. Trimming took off 7 bases at V and 9 bases at J, with 13 bases between the two ends. In nucleotides, the CDR3 is TGTGCCAGCAAACGGCAAGGTGCGCAGTACTTC. It is translated as CASKRQGAQYF.

A few counts support this clone. V and J are TRBV10-3 and TRBJ2-5; 10 nucleotides agree with TRBD2. The V gene's germline CDR1 is ENHRY and CDR2 SYGVKD. The CDR3 is made up of 16 amino acids. V trimming: 5 bases; J trimming: 4 bases; junction bases outside the gene matches: 10. CDR3: CAISSPSGGVRETQYF. As DNA, the CDR3 is TGTGCCATCAGTTCCCCGAGCGGGGGGGTAAGAGAGACCCAGTACTTC.

This clone has just a few counts. Its ends do not fully match the called genes, so a read error is possible. This chain's CDR3 is CASTIDLNTEAFF. CDR3 DNA: TGTGCCAGTACTATAGACCTGAACACTGAAGCTTTCTTT. The J gene is TRBJ1-1, the V gene TRBV19; no reliable D call. This CDR3 contains 13 residues. Per germline, CDR1 LNHDA and CDR2 SQIVND (reference sequence).

The chain recombines TRBV10-3 with TRBJ2-2, with 8 nucleotides matching TRBD1. Germline-derived CDR1 and CDR2 are ENHRY and SYGVKD. The CDR3 is 17 residues long. Unmatched junction bases numbered 11, after V lost 4 bases and J lost 4 bases. This chain's CDR3 is CAISAGTGGVSTGELFF. The CDR3, as DNA: TGTGCCATCAGTGCCGGGACAGGCGGTGTAAGCACCGGGGAGCTGTTTTTT.

This chain connects TRBV28 to TRBJ2-5; D is perhaps TRBD2 (6 bases). CDR1 and CDR2 (germline): MDHEN, SYDVKM. This CDR3 spans 14 amino acids. The V and J ends lost 6 bases and 5 bases respectively, with 16 bases between them. The CDR3 loop is CASRLTGGLETQYF. Here the CDR3 DNA reads TGTGCCAGCAGACTCACAGGAGGGCTCGAGACCCAGTACTTC.

This chain connects TRBV7-3 to TRBJ2-5; TRBD2 agrees at 9 bases. Germline CDR1 SGHTA, CDR2 FQGTGA. V shed 5 bases and J 9 bases; nucleotides not matched to a gene: 25. This CDR3 has 19 residues. DNA for the CDR3: TGTGCCAGCAGCCCCGCGGGACTAGCCGATACAGACTACAAGAGAGCCCAGTACTTC. Amino acid sequence: CASSPAGLADTDYKRAQYF.

This clone has more than one count but fewer than ten. The chain uses TRBV9 and TRBJ1-5; maybe TRBD1 (5 bases). CDR1 is SGDLS and CDR2 is YYNGEE in the germline V gene. CDR3 size: 13 residues. The germline V and J ends were trimmed by 1 base and 7 bases, with 9 bases remaining between them. CDR3 amino acids: CASSVQGGQPQHF. CDR3 bases: TGTGCCAGCAGCGTACAGGGCGGGCAGCCCCAGCATTTT.

The chain has TRBV5-4 and TRBJ2-7; no firm D call. Deletions cut 1 base from V and 0 bases from J, with 5 bases between. Germline V gene data show CDR1 as SGHNT and CDR2 as YYREEE (reference sequence). The CDR3 has 13 residues. CDR3 region: CASSLHDSYEQYF. The CDR3 DNA is TGTGCCAGCAGCTTGCACGACTCCTACGAGCAGTACTTC. The variable domain in full, completed from reference TRBV5-4 and TRBJ2-7, reads ETGVTQSPTHLIKTRGQQVTLRCSSQSGHNTVSWYQQALGQGPQFIFQYYREEENGRGNFPPRFSGLQFPNYSSELNVNALELDDSALYLCASSLHDSYEQYFGPGTRLTVT.

The J gene is TRBJ2-1, the V gene TRBV18; TRBD2 agrees at 8 bases. V trimming: 6 bases; J trimming: 6 bases; junction bases outside the gene matches: 13. Germline values: CDR1 KGHSH, CDR2 LQKENI. This CDR3 is 16 amino acids long. The CDR3 reads CASSTREGSVSNEQFF. CDR3 sequence (DNA): TGTGCCAGCTCGACCCGGGAGGGCTCAGTTAGCAATGAGCAGTTCTTC.

The genes are TRBV4-2 and TRBJ2-3; the D gene is possibly TRBD1 (6 bases). This CDR3 is 14 amino acids long. V dropped 4 bases and J dropped 5 bases, with 13 bases sitting between them. The germline V gene encodes CDR1 LGHNA and CDR2 YNFKEQ. DNA for the CDR3: TGTGCCAGCAGCCCAGGGGAGTCGGGAGATACGCAGTATTTT. Amino acid sequence: CASSPGESGDTQYF.

This chain connects TRBV2 to TRBJ2-1; 8 bases are a match to TRBD1. V gave up 11 bases and J gave up 7 bases; unmatched junction bases: 7. The germline V gene encodes CDR1 SNHLY and CDR2 FYNNEI. The CDR3 covers 12 residues. The CDR3 protein is CALGDRINEQFF. The CDR3 DNA reads TGTGCCTTGGGGGACAGGATAAATGAGCAGTTCTTC. Together with reference TRBV2 and TRBJ2-1, the CDR3 gives the full variable domain: EPEVTQTPSHQVTQMGQEVILRCVPISNHLYFYWYRQILGQKVEFLVSFYNNEISEKSEIFDDQFSVERPDGSNFTLKIRSTKLEDSAMYFCALGDRINEQFFGPGTRLTVL.

This clone was detected only a few times. The rearrangement links TRBV29-1 to TRBJ1-2, with D perhaps TRBD1 (5 bases). CDR3 length: 13 residues. Trimming left V 3 bases short and J 0 bases short, with 8 bases between. Germline CDR1 SQVTM, CDR2 ANQGSEA. The CDR3 nucleotides are TGCAGCGTTGATACAGGACCTAACTATGGCTACACCTTC. Translation: CSVDTGPNYGYTF.

This chain's CDR3 is CASSLEQANTEAFF. In DNA, the CDR3 is TGCGCCAGCAGCTTGGAGCAGGCGAACACTGAAGCTTTCTTT. The chain uses TRBV5-1 and TRBJ1-1; no firm D call. Germline V gene lookup returns CDR1 SGHRS and CDR2 YFSETQ. The CDR3 runs 14 residues. V lost 0 bases to trimming and J lost 1 base, with 7 bases between them.

In this sample, this clone turned up a few times. The V and J genes are TRBV28 and TRBJ2-1; D might be TRBD1 or TRBD2, each matching 5 bases. Between the trimmed V and J ends, which lost 7 bases and 14 bases, there was a span of 18 bases. The CDR3 sequence is 12 residues long. Per germline, CDR1 MDHEN and CDR2 SYDVKM. The CDR3 sequence: CASTGAFNAEFF. The CDR3 DNA follows: TGTGCCAGCACCGGGGCGTTCAACGCGGAGTTCTTC.

The chain couples TRBV30 to TRBJ2-5; D may be TRBD1 (6 bases). Trimming removed 0 bases at V and 9 bases at J, with 20 bases between. CDR3 length: 15 residues. CDR1 and CDR2 (germline): GTSNPN, SVGIG (reference sequence). CDR3 sequence: CAWSVLGTQEGAQYF. CDR3 DNA: TGTGCCTGGAGTGTACTCGGGACACAAGAAGGGGCCCAGTACTTC.